These 6 T cell receptor beta chains share one sample of origin, sequenced in a study of T cell changes during pregnancy in multiple sclerosis. Method: immunoSEQ multiplex PCR; TCRdb's copy keeps in-frame clones and lacks some. This table has fewer than 70,000 clones, approximately 90% appearing once. Source: peripheral blood, taken in the third trimester of pregnancy. The receptors were gathered from a female donor with multiple sclerosis, enrolled in a pregnancy study.

To note about this clone: The junction and the germline gene differ at one end; a read error may be behind it. The rearrangement uses TRBV29-1 and TRBJ2-1, with 7 bases matching TRBD1. Per the germline V gene, CDR1 is SQVTM and CDR2 is ANQGSEA. The CDR3 is 14 amino acids. The CDR3 DNA reads TGCAGCATTGAAAGGGAACAGGGGTTTGATGAGCAGTTCTTC. Translating gives CSIEREQGFDEQFF.

The gene calls are TRBV6-1 and TRBJ1-5; D remains ambiguous. Germline V gene data show CDR1 as MNHNS and CDR2 as SASEGT. The CDR3 totals 13 residues. V was shortened by 7 bases and J by 0 bases, with 7 bases between the two germline ends. CDR3 residues: CASTRYSNQPQHF. The CDR3 DNA reads as TGTGCCAGCACCAGGTATAGCAATCAGCCCCAGCATTTT.

The rearrangement uses TRBV4-2 and TRBJ2-7; 9 bases are a match to TRBD1. CDR1 is LGHNA, CDR2 YNFKEQ, per germline. V lost 0 bases, J lost 4 bases, and 1 base stayed unmatched. The CDR3 loop spans 14 amino acids. CDR3: CASSQEDRGYEQYF. The CDR3, as DNA: TGTGCCAGCAGCCAAGAAGACAGGGGGTACGAGCAGTACTTC.

J is TRBJ2-7 and V is TRBV6-5; TRBD2 might be the D (5 bases). Trimming stripped 5 bases from V and 4 bases from J, with 12 bases between. Germline V CDR1 and CDR2: MNHEY, SVGAGI. This CDR3 contains 13 residues. In DNA form, the CDR3 reads TGTGCCAGCAGTCGAGGGCCTCCATACGAGCAGTACTTC. Its protein product is CASSRGPPYEQYF.

For the CDR3, the DNA is TGTGCCTGGAGTGCCGACTTCGCGGGGGGTGTCGCAGATACGCAGTATTTT. Its translation is CAWSADFAGGVADTQYF. The chain links TRBV30 to TRBJ2-3; 8 positions agree with TRBD2. The ends lost 1 base at V and 4 bases at J; junction bases unmatched: 13. Germline V CDR1 and CDR2: GTSNPN, SVGIG (reference sequence). This CDR3 has 17 residues.

V and J are TRBV11-2 and TRBJ1-1; D not certain. V shed 1 base and J shed 1 base, with 7 bases lying between them. This CDR3 comprises 14 residues. Germline V lookup: CDR1 SGHAT, CDR2 FQNNGV. This CDR3 is CASSLGPSNTEAFF. The CDR3 bases are TGTGCCAGCAGCTTAGGGCCGTCGAACACTGAAGCTTTCTTT.